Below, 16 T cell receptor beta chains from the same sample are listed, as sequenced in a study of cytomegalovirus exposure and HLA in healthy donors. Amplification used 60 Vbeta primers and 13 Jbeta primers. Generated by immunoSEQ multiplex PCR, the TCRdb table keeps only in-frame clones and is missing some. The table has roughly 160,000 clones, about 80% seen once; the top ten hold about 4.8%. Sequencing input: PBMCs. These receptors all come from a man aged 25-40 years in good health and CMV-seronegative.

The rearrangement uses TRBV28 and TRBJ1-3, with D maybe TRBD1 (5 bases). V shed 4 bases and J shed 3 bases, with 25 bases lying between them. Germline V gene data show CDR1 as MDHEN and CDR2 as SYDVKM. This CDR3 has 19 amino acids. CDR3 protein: CASSYHAWGEYSGGNTIYF. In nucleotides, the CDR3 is TGTGCCAGCAGTTATCACGCGTGGGGCGAATACTCGGGTGGAAACACCATATATTTT.

DNA of the CDR3: TGTGCCATCAGTGGGGACACCAACTATGGCTACACCTTC. This sequence encodes CAISGDTNYGYTF. V is TRBV10-3 and J is TRBJ1-2; the D gene is possibly TRBD1 (6 bases). Per germline, CDR1 ENHRY and CDR2 SYGVKD. V was trimmed by 4 bases and J by 2 bases, leaving 8 bases between them. The CDR3 is 13 residues long.

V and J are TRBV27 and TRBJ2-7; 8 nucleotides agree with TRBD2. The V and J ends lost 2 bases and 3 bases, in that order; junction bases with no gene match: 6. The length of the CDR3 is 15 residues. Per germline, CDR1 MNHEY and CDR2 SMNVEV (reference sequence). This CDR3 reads CASSLGRAGGYEQYF. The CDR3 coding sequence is TGTGCCAGCAGTTTAGGAAGGGCGGGAGGCTACGAGCAGTACTTC.

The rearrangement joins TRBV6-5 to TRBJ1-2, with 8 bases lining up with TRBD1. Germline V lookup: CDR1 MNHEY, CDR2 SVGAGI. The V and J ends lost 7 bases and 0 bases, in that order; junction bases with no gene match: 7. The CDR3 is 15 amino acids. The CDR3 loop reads CASTRQGSANYGYTF. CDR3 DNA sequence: TGTGCCAGCACCAGACAGGGGAGCGCTAACTATGGCTACACCTTC.

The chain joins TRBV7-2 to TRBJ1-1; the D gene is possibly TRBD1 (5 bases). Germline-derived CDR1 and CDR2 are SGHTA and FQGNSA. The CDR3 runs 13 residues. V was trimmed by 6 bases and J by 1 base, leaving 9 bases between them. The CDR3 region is CASSPQANTEAFF. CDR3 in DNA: TGTGCCAGCAGTCCACAGGCGAACACTGAAGCTTTCTTT.

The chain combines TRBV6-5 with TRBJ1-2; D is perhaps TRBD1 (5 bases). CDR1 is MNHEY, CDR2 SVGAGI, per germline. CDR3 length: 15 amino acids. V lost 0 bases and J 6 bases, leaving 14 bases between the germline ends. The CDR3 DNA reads TGTGCCAGCAGTTACTCCCTGGGTGGGGGGAATGGCTACACCTTC. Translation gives CASSYSLGGGNGYTF.

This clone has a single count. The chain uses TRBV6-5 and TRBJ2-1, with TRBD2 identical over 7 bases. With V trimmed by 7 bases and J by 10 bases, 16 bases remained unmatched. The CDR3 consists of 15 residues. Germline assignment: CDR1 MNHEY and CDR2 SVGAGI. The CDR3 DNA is TGTGCCAGCACCGGGGGGAAGCGGTGGGAGAGGGAGCAGTTCTTC. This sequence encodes CASTGGKRWEREQFF.

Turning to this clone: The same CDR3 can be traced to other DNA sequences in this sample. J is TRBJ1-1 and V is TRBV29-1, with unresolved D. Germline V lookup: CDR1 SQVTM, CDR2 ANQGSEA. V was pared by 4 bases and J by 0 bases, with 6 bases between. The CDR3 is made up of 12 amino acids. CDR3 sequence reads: CSVGRLNTEAFF. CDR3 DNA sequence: TGCAGCGTTGGCAGGTTGAACACTGAAGCTTTCTTT.

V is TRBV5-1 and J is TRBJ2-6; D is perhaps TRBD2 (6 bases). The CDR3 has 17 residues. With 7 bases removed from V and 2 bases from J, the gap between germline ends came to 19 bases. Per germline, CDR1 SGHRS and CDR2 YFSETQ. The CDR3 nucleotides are TGCGCCAGCGCCCGGGACTCAGACCCCCCTGGGGCCAACGTCCTGACTTTC. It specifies CASARDSDPPGANVLTF.

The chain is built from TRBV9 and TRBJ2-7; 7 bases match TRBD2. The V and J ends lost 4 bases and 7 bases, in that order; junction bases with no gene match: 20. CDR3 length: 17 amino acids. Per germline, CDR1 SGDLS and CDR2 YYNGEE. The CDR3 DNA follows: TGTGCCAGCAGCCCCCTACGCGGGGGACTTCCTCAAGGAGAGCAGTACTTC. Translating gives CASSPLRGGLPQGEQYF.

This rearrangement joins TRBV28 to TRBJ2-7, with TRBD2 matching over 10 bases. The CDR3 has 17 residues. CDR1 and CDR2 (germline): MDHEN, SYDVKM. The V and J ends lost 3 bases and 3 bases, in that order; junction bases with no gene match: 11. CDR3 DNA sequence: TGTGCCAGCAGTTTCCCTTTAGCGGGAGGAGGGGACTACGAGCAGTACTTC. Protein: CASSFPLAGGGDYEQYF.

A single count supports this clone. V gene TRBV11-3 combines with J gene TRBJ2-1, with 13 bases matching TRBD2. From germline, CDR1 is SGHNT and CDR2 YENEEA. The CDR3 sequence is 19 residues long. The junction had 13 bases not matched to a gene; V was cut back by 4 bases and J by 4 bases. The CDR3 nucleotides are TGTGCCAGCAGCTCTCGTTCCGGGACTAGCGGGGTTGGATACAATGAGCAGTTCTTC. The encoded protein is CASSSRSGTSGVGYNEQFF.

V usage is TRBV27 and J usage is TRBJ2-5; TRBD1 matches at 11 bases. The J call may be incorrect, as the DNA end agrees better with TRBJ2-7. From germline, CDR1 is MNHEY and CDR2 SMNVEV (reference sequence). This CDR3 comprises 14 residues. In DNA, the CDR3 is TGTGCCAGCAGTTCCGGGACAGGGGGCTACGAGCAGTACTTC. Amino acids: CASSSGTGGYEQYF.

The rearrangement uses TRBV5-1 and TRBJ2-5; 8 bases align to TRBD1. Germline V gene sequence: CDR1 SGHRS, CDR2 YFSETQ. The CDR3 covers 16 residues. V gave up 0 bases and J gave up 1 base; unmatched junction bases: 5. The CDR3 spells CASSLDAQGAQETQYF. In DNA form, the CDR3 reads TGCGCCAGCAGCTTGGACGCGCAGGGGGCCCAAGAGACCCAGTACTTC.

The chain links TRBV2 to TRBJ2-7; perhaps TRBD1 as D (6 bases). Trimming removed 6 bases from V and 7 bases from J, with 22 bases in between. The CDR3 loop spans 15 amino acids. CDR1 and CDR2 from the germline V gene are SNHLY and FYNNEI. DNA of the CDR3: TGTGCCAGCAGGGGGGACATGAGGGCAGAGGGGGAGCAGTACTTC. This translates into CASRGDMRAEGEQYF.

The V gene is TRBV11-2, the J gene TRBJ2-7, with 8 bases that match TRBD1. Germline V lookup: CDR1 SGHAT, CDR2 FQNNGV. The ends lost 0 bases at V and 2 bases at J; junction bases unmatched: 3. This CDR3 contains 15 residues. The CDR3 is CASSLEQGATYEQYF. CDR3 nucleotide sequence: TGTGCCAGCAGCTTAGAGCAGGGGGCGACCTACGAGCAGTACTTC.